The T cell receptor (beta chain) described here comes from a study of blood T cell repertoires in COVID-19. About the research overall: The study drew acute and convalescent COVID-19 samples from the United States, Italy and Spain. PBMCs, B-cell-depleted T cells, or T cells were the source of the cDNA or gDNA that made up the material.

Original data processing: Reference gene primer amplification gave nucleated cell count estimates. Measured with immunoSEQ multiplex PCR; TCRdb has only the in-frame clones, and not every one. That table is the source of V, J and clone size, and D and trimming were worked out from the DNA. This sample has over 150,000 clones; 81% occur once, and the top ten carry 12%. The germline V gene encodes CDR1 LGHNT and CDR2 FRNRAP. CDR3 size: 15 residues. Unmatched junction bases numbered 6, after V lost 4 bases and J lost 6 bases. This TCR was recovered from a woman older than 75 with COVID-19, enrolled during active disease. Sequencing input: peripheral blood. J is TRBJ2-5 and V is TRBV12-5; 12 bases are shared with TRBD2. The chain's CDR3 is CASGSGLAGTQTQYF. CDR3 nucleotides: TGTGCTAGTGGTTCTGGACTAGCGGGGACGCAGACCCAGTACTTC.